This T cell receptor (beta chain) appears in the sequencing data of a study of OX40 agonist ivuxolimab in advanced cancers. Study background: Three patients got partial responses; one had hepatocellular carcinoma and two had cutaneous melanoma. Study conclusions and caveats: It was also the case that some nonresponders had low normalized T-cell clonal expansion. In the 0.1 to 3.0 mg/kg range, CD4+ and CD8+ blood T cells had expanded clonally by week 6.

Details on this clone: Its antigen remains unidentified.

With baseline, cycle 4 day 1, and cycle 7 day 1 as timepoints, blood was sampled. Germline CDR1 reads SNHLY; CDR2 reads FYNNEI. With 7 bases removed from V and 4 bases from J, the gap between germline ends came to 16 bases. CDR3 length equals 14 residues. Here immunoSEQ multiplex PCR was the method, and the copy in TCRdb shows in-frame clones only, minus some. The sample records some 60,000 clones, 75% to 95% being singletons. The receptor comes from an adult with an advanced solid tumor such as melanoma, head and neck, liver or kidney cancer. The chain combines TRBV2 with TRBJ1-1; D might be TRBD1 (6 bases). The input for sequencing was CD4+ or CD8+ T cells sorted from blood, taken in a trial of the OX40 agonist ivuxolimab. The CDR3 sequence is CASIDGGAVTEAFF. The DNA for the CDR3 is TGTGCCAGCATCGATGGGGGGGCCGTCACTGAAGCTTTCTTT.